At least ten counts were recorded for the clone carrying this T cell receptor beta chain. Its antigen is not identified. The TCR beta CDR3 regions underwent amplification using RNA transcripts as the source. First-round RT-PCR targeting the TCR CDR3 was performed with the HTBI primer set. TCRdb recomputed calls from the multiplex PCR reads with MiXCR, one row per CDR3 protein. The sample lists approximately 620,000 distinct CDR3 sequences, roughly 14% occurring once. This record belongs to a study of T cells in Graves' hyperthyroidism and ophthalmopathy. Study conclusions and caveats: Most clonotypes expanded in the thyroid (above 0.001) were also present in blood.

J gave up 6 bases and V 5 bases, and 4 bases lay outside the gene matches. Germline V gene lookup returns CDR1 SGDLS and CDR2 YYNGEE. The CDR3 is made up of 13 amino acids. The sample consisted of blood. This sequence was found in a woman in her thirties with Graves' hyperthyroidism that later progressed to Graves' ophthalmopathy. The J gene is TRBJ2-2, the V gene TRBV9; 7 bases map to TRBD1. For the CDR3, the DNA is TGTGCCAGCAGGGATGACAGGGCCGGGGAGCTGTTTTTT. Translating it yields CASRDDRAGELFF.